Listed below are T cell receptor beta chains from one sample, sequenced in a study of blood T cell repertoires in COVID-19. Clones were sequenced by immunoSEQ multiplex PCR, and TCRdb holds only the in-frame ones, with some missing. The sample contains 220,000 or so clones, roughly 75% of which appear only once. The specimen was peripheral blood. The receptors come from a woman between 65 and 79 years old with acute or convalescent COVID-19. The CDR3 runs from the conserved cysteine through the conserved F or W. A D gene is named only where the DNA matches it firmly. Clone size is given for some rows only: seen once, a few or many times, or a class if the clone is expanded.

j_gene,v_gene,d_gene,abundance,CDR3nt,CDR3aa
TRBJ1-2,TRBV3-1/TRBV3-2,NA,NA,TGTGCCAGCAGCGAGAGGACAGTGCTTAACTATGGCTACACCTTC,CASSERTVLNYGYTF
TRBJ1-2,TRBV24-1,TRBD1,once,TGTGCCACCAGTGACCTGGGACAGATAGGCGGCTACACCTTC,CATSDLGQIGGYTF
TRBJ1-4,TRBV6-5,TRBD1,once,TGTGCCAGCACTCAACAGGGGGGAGGAGAAAAACTGTTTTTT,CASTQQGGGEKLFF
TRBJ2-1,TRBV29-1,TRBD2,NA,TGCAGCGTTGAAACCGGACTAGCGGGAGTCCTTTACAATGAGCAGTTCTTC,CSVETGLAGVLYNEQFF
TRBJ2-4,TRBV4-2,TRBD2,NA,TGTGCCAGCAGCCCGACTAGCGGGGGTCTAGCCAAAAACATTCAGTACTTC,CASSPTSGGLAKNIQYF
TRBJ2-1,TRBV7-5,NA,NA,TGTGCCAGAAGCTTAGCACTAGATGTGAGGTACAATGAGCAGTTCTTC,CARSLALDVRYNEQFF
TRBJ2-7,TRBV28,TRBD1,NA,TGTGCCAGTAGACCAGGGGGAAGCTCCTACGAGCAGTACTTC,CASRPGGSSYEQYF
TRBJ1-1,TRBV5-1,TRBD1,few,TGCGCCAGCAGCGGCGGACAGGGAACTCCGCTGAACACTGAAGCTTTCTTT,CASSGGQGTPLNTEAFF
TRBJ2-2,TRBV7-2,TRBD2,NA,TGTGCCAGCAGCTTTGCGGGAGGGCTAGGCGGGGAGCTGTTTTTT,CASSFAGGLGGELFF
TRBJ2-6,TRBV19,NA,NA,TGTGCCAGTAGTAGCCCGGGAGGGGCCAACGTCCTGACTTTC,CASSSPGGANVLTF
TRBJ2-1,TRBV2,TRBD2,NA,TGTGCCAGCAGTGAAGCACTAGCGGGAGGTGGGAATGAGCAGTTCTTC,CASSEALAGGGNEQFF
TRBJ2-5,TRBV11-2,TRBD1,NA,TGTGCCAGCAGCCTTGGACAGGGCAAGGGGACCCAGTACTTC,CASSLGQGKGTQYF
TRBJ2-7,TRBV12-3/TRBV12-4,NA,NA,TGTGCCAGCAGTTTAGGACTCCCTGGCGAGCAGTACTTC,CASSLGLPGEQYF
TRBJ2-5,TRBV27,TRBD1,NA,TGTGCCAGCAGCGCTACAGACAGGGGGGCCGGGGGTGAAGAGACCCAGTACTTC,CASSATDRGAGGEETQYF
TRBJ2-7,TRBV6-5,TRBD1,NA,TGTGCCAGCAGTTACTCGGGGACAGGGTACGAGCAGTACTTC,CASSYSGTGYEQYF
TRBJ2-3,TRBV7-2,TRBD2,few,TGTGCCAGCAGCTTAGACGGGCCCCTAGCGGGAGATCCAGATACGCAGTATTTT,CASSLDGPLAGDPDTQYF
TRBJ1-5,TRBV16,NA,NA,TGTGCCAGCAGCCAATCAGGGCAGGGCGATCAGCCCCAGCATTTT,CASSQSGQGDQPQHF
TRBJ1-1,TRBV6-5,TRBD1,NA,TGTGCCAGCAGAACAGGGGCGACTGAAGCTTTCTTT,CASRTGATEAFF
TRBJ1-1,TRBV24-1,NA,once,TGTGCCACCAGCCCGGGCGGGGGGAACACTGAAGCTTTCTTT,CATSPGGGNTEAFF
TRBJ2-5,TRBV5-3,TRBD1,NA,TGTGCCAGGAGACCGGGACAGGGGCAAGAGACCCAGTACTTC,CARRPGQGQETQYF
TRBJ2-4,TRBV7-3,TRBD1,NA,TGTGCCAGCAGCTTAGTAGGGACAGTATTCCCAATCAAAAACATTCAGTACTTC,CASSLVGTVFPIKNIQYF
TRBJ1-1,TRBV28,NA,NA,TGTGCCAGCAGACACAGGGAAACTGAAGCTTTCTTT,CASRHRETEAFF
TRBJ2-3,TRBV27,NA,NA,TGTGCCAGCAGTCGTCTAGTCCCCACAGATACGCAGTATTTT,CASSRLVPTDTQYF
TRBJ2-1,TRBV5-1,NA,NA,TGCGCCAGCAGCTTAACCGGGAGCAATAATGAGCAGTTCTTC,CASSLTGSNNEQFF
TRBJ2-2,TRBV10-3,TRBD2,NA,TGTGCCATCAATGGGAGGGGAACCGGGGAGCTGTTTTTT,CAINGRGTGELFF
TRBJ2-7,TRBV10-3,TRBD1,NA,TGTGCCATCAGGAGGACAGGGAACGAGCAGTACTTC,CAIRRTGNEQYF
TRBJ2-3,TRBV18,NA,NA,TGTGCCAGCTCACCTCAGGTCCGGTCCCTAAGCACAGATACGCAGTATTTT,CASSPQVRSLSTDTQYF
TRBJ2-1,TRBV20-1,NA,once,TGCAGTGCCAGTCGGAGGGGGCATTTGGGTAACAATGAGCAGTTCTTC,CSASRRGHLGNNEQFF
TRBJ1-2,TRBV9,NA,NA,TGTGCCAGCAGCGTAGAAGGGGTCGTAAGCTATGGCTACACCTTC,CASSVEGVVSYGYTF
TRBJ2-7,TRBV2,NA,NA,TGTGCCAGCAGTGTACCACAGAGCTCCTACGAGCAGTACTTC,CASSVPQSSYEQYF
TRBJ1-2,TRBV28,NA,once,TGTGCCAGCAGTTCCGTCAACTATGGCTACACCTTC,CASSSVNYGYTF
TRBJ2-7,TRBV7-2,TRBD1,NA,TGTGCCAGCAGCCTAGACAGGGGGGACGACGAGCAGTACTTC,CASSLDRGDDEQYF
TRBJ2-1,TRBV2,TRBD2,NA,TGTGCCAGCAGCGCGACCGGGACTAGCGGACACAATGAGCAGTTCTTC,CASSATGTSGHNEQFF
TRBJ1-1,TRBV3-1/TRBV3-2,NA,NA,TGTGCCAGCAGCCTCCAGATGAACACTGAAGCTTTCTTT,CASSLQMNTEAFF
TRBJ2-7,TRBV19,TRBD1,once,TGTGCCAGTAGTACCCAGGGACAGGGTTGGAACGAGCAGTACTTC,CASSTQGQGWNEQYF
TRBJ2-5,TRBV7-6,NA,NA,TGTGCCAGCAGCCAACCCCGAGTAGGAGCGGAGACCCAGTACTTC,CASSQPRVGAETQYF
TRBJ2-2,TRBV11-3,TRBD1,NA,TGTGCCAGCAGCAACAGGGGAAAGGCCGGGGAGCTGTTTTTT,CASSNRGKAGELFF
TRBJ2-5,TRBV7-2,TRBD1,NA,TGTGCCAGCAGCTCTCGACAGGGGGCATGGGAGACCCAGTACTTC,CASSSRQGAWETQYF
TRBJ2-1,TRBV27,TRBD2,NA,TGTGCCAGCAGTTTGGGGATAGCGGGGTGGCAGTTCTTC,CASSLGIAGWQFF
TRBJ1-6,TRBV7-9,NA,NA,TGTGCCAGCAGCTTAGAAGTGGAGAATTCACCCCTCCACTTT,CASSLEVENSPLHF
TRBJ1-2,TRBV14,TRBD1,NA,TGTGCCAGCAGCCCGGACAGGGGTTATGGCTACACCTTC,CASSPDRGYGYTF
TRBJ2-5,TRBV27,TRBD2,NA,TGTGCCAGCAGTCGACTTAGCGGGAGCGGTGAGACCCAGTACTTC,CASSRLSGSGETQYF
TRBJ1-5,TRBV5-6,NA,NA,TGTGTTAGGGGCCCCAATCGGAGCAATCAGCCCCAGCATTTT,CVRGPNRSNQPQHF
TRBJ2-5,TRBV11-1,NA,NA,TGTGCCAGCAGCTTAGAGGAGGGAGAGACCCAGTACTTC,CASSLEEGETQYF
TRBJ2-4,TRBV29-1,TRBD2,NA,TGCAGCGTGACTAGCGGGAGGGGAGGTGACATTCAGTACTTC,CSVTSGRGGDIQYF